These T cell receptor beta chains were read from a single sample in a study of shared clonotypes between healthy human individuals. TCRdb's copy holds only in-frame clones and misses some; the assay was immunoSEQ multiplex PCR. The table includes 2 million or so clones, around 95% detected once. Sequencing was carried out using naive CD4+ T cells sorted from blood. The receptor source for this set is a man aged 18 to 29 in good health. Each CDR3 is given with its conserved first and last residue. D genes are given only for firm matches. Size tells how often a clone was seen (once, few, many) or the class of an expanded clone, and some rows leave it out.

D: TRBD1
J: TRBJ2-4
size: NA
V: TRBV30
CDR3: CAWREPGQGRRAKNIQYF
DNA: TGTGCCTGGAGAGAACCGGGACAGGGTAGGAGAGCCAAAAACATTCAGTACTTC

D: NA
J: TRBJ2-3
size: NA
V: TRBV11-2
CDR3: CASSTRGDLTDTQYF
DNA: TGTGCCAGCAGCACCCGAGGGGACCTCACAGATACGCAGTATTTT

D: TRBD1
J: TRBJ1-4
size: NA
V: TRBV25-1
CDR3: CASSEGTGATNEKLFF
DNA: TGTGCCAGCAGTGAAGGGACAGGGGCAACTAATGAAAAACTGTTTTTT

D: NA
J: TRBJ1-1
size: NA
V: TRBV5-1
CDR3: CASTLMEGTEAFF
DNA: TGCGCCAGCACATTGATGGAGGGGACTGAAGCTTTCTTT

D: NA
J: TRBJ2-5
size: NA
V: TRBV7-9
CDR3: CASSLPPGETQYF
DNA: TGTGCCAGCAGCCTCCCCCCAGGGGAGACCCAGTACTTC

D: NA
J: TRBJ1-5
size: NA
V: TRBV2
CDR3: CASSEAYGVGPQHF
DNA: TGTGCCAGCAGTGAAGCGTACGGGGTTGGGCCCCAGCATTTT

D: TRBD1
J: TRBJ2-4
size: NA
V: TRBV2
CDR3: CASRDREAKNIQYF
DNA: TGTGCCAGCAGGGACAGGGAAGCCAAAAACATTCAGTACTTC

D: NA
J: TRBJ1-3
size: NA
V: TRBV10-3
CDR3: CATMREIGNTIYF
DNA: TGTGCCACTATGAGGGAGATTGGAAACACCATATATTTT

D: NA
J: TRBJ2-3
size: NA
V: TRBV11-2
CDR3: CATRARSWDTQYF
DNA: TGTGCCACCCGCGCGCGGAGTTGGGATACGCAGTATTTT

D: NA
J: TRBJ2-7
size: NA
V: TRBV11-1
CDR3: CASSLEHRYEQYF
DNA: TGTGCCAGCAGCTTAGAACACCGCTACGAGCAGTACTTC

D: NA
J: TRBJ2-3
size: NA
V: TRBV14
CDR3: CASSLDRTLGTDTQYF
DNA: TGTGCCAGCAGCCTTGACAGGACCCTAGGGACAGATACGCAGTATTTT

D: NA
J: TRBJ2-7
size: NA
V: TRBV2
CDR3: CASSSFGSSYEQYF
DNA: TGTGCCAGCAGTTCTTTCGGGTCCTCCTACGAGCAGTACTTC

D: NA
J: TRBJ2-6
size: NA
V: TRBV10-1
CDR3: CASSEGSTGANVLTF
DNA: TGCGCCAGCAGTGAAGGAAGTACCGGGGCCAACGTCCTGACTTTC

D: TRBD1
J: TRBJ2-7
size: NA
V: TRBV7-9
CDR3: CASSFAGTGAGEQYF
DNA: TGTGCCAGCAGCTTTGCCGGGACAGGGGCGGGGGAGCAGTACTTC

D: NA
J: TRBJ2-7
size: NA
V: TRBV28
CDR3: CASSKSGTFPYEQYF
DNA: TGTGCCAGCAGTAAGTCCGGGACCTTTCCTTACGAGCAGTACTTC

D: NA
J: TRBJ1-2
size: NA
V: TRBV5-6
CDR3: CASSLLPESNYGYTF
DNA: TGTGCCAGCTCTCTCCTACCGGAATCTAACTATGGCTACACCTTC

D: TRBD1
J: TRBJ1-6
size: NA
V: TRBV5-1
CDR3: CASSAETQGGNSPLHF
DNA: TGCGCCAGCAGCGCGGAAACTCAGGGGGGGAATTCACCCCTCCACTTT

D: NA
J: TRBJ2-5
size: NA
V: TRBV30
CDR3: CAWSSWETQYF
DNA: TGTGCCTGGAGTAGCTGGGAGACCCAGTACTTC

D: NA
J: TRBJ2-5
size: NA
V: TRBV5-1
CDR3: CASSAVTGPQETQYF
DNA: TGCGCCAGCAGCGCCGTGACTGGCCCCCAAGAGACCCAGTACTTC

D: TRBD2
J: TRBJ2-1
size: NA
V: TRBV5-1
CDR3: CASSLTIAGDLNEQFF
DNA: TGCGCCAGCAGCTTGACCATAGCGGGAGATTTGAATGAGCAGTTCTTC

D: NA
J: TRBJ2-5
size: NA
V: TRBV20-1
CDR3: CSAAGETQYF
DNA: TGCAGTGCTGCAGGGGAGACCCAGTACTTC

D: TRBD2
J: TRBJ2-7
size: once
V: TRBV7-2
CDR3: CASSLGVSGRAYEQYF
DNA: TGTGCCAGCAGCTTAGGGGTTAGCGGGAGGGCCTACGAGCAGTACTTC

D: NA
J: TRBJ1-3
size: NA
V: TRBV9
CDR3: CASSFGGRSSGNTIYF
DNA: TGTGCCAGCAGCTTCGGGGGGAGATCCTCTGGAAACACCATATATTTT

D: NA
J: TRBJ1-4
size: NA
V: TRBV6-1
CDR3: CASSEAPVWRYGGKLFF
DNA: TGTGCCAGCAGTGAAGCGCCAGTGTGGAGATACGGGGGAAAACTGTTTTTT

D: NA
J: TRBJ1-3
size: NA
V: TRBV30
CDR3: CAWSRGAVKYSGNTIYF
DNA: TGTGCCTGGAGTAGGGGGGCTGTGAAATACTCTGGAAACACCATATATTTT

D: NA
J: TRBJ2-1
size: NA
V: TRBV7-6
CDR3: CASSLVNTLSSYNEQFF
DNA: TGTGCCAGCAGCTTAGTAAATACTCTGAGCTCCTACAATGAGCAGTTCTTC

D: NA
J: TRBJ2-1
size: NA
V: TRBV4-1
CDR3: CASSRGEGGGEFF
DNA: TGCGCCAGCAGTAGGGGGGAGGGCGGCGGGGAGTTCTTC

D: NA
J: TRBJ2-3
size: NA
V: TRBV9
CDR3: CASSVDSTRRYSDTQYF
DNA: TGTGCCAGCAGCGTAGATAGCACCCGAAGGTATTCAGATACGCAGTATTTT

D: NA
J: TRBJ2-1
size: NA
V: TRBV5-1
CDR3: CASSLGEGKAYNEQFF
DNA: TGCGCCAGCAGCTTGGGTGAGGGGAAAGCCTACAATGAGCAGTTCTTC

D: TRBD2
J: TRBJ2-7
size: NA
V: TRBV5-1
CDR3: CASSLTRLAGDYAEQYF
DNA: TGCGCCAGCAGCTTAACCAGGCTAGCGGGAGACTACGCGGAGCAGTACTTC

D: NA
J: TRBJ1-3
size: NA
V: TRBV2
CDR3: CASSRTGDSGNTIYF
DNA: TGTGCCAGCAGCCGGACTGGCGACTCTGGAAACACCATATATTTT

D: NA
J: TRBJ1-5
size: NA
V: TRBV19
CDR3: CASSIRHLNQPQHF
DNA: TGTGCCAGTAGTATAAGACACCTCAATCAGCCCCAGCATTTT

D: NA
J: TRBJ2-3
size: NA
V: TRBV5-4
CDR3: CASSRSSGADTQYF
DNA: TGTGCCAGCAGCCGGAGCTCAGGGGCAGATACGCAGTATTTT

D: TRBD1
J: TRBJ2-3
size: NA
V: TRBV9
CDR3: CASSAGQGIPTQYF
DNA: TGTGCCAGCAGCGCGGGACAGGGAATCCCTACGCAGTATTTT

D: TRBD1
J: TRBJ2-1
size: NA
V: TRBV7-9
CDR3: CASSRDRPSYNEQFF
DNA: TGTGCCAGCAGCCGGGACAGACCCTCCTACAATGAGCAGTTCTTC

D: NA
J: TRBJ1-1
size: NA
V: TRBV29-1
CDR3: CSVSGLKLNTEAFF
DNA: TGCAGCGTGTCCGGATTGAAGCTGAACACTGAAGCTTTCTTT

D: NA
J: TRBJ1-1
size: NA
V: TRBV5-4
CDR3: CASSLGGAVDTEAFF
DNA: TGTGCCAGCAGCTTGGGCGGGGCAGTAGATACTGAAGCTTTCTTT

D: NA
J: TRBJ2-5
size: NA
V: TRBV5-1
CDR3: CASSRETQETQYF
DNA: TGCGCCAGCAGTAGAGAGACTCAAGAGACCCAGTACTTC

D: NA
J: TRBJ2-3
size: NA
V: TRBV27
CDR3: CASSLGGYSTDTQYF
DNA: TGTGCCAGCAGTTTGGGCGGGTATAGCACAGATACGCAGTATTTT

D: NA
J: TRBJ2-5
size: NA
V: TRBV9
CDR3: CASSVGRGKQETQYF
DNA: TGTGCCAGCAGCGTAGGGAGGGGCAAACAAGAGACCCAGTACTTC

D: TRBD1
J: TRBJ2-7
size: NA
V: TRBV6-5
CDR3: CASRSSSGTVYEQYF
DNA: TGTGCCAGCAGGTCGTCCTCCGGGACAGTTTACGAGCAGTACTTC

D: NA
J: TRBJ1-2
size: once
V: TRBV9
CDR3: CASSGTAANYGYTF
DNA: TGTGCCAGCAGCGGGACAGCAGCTAACTATGGCTACACCTTC

D: TRBD1
J: TRBJ1-1
size: NA
V: TRBV29-1
CDR3: CSGTRQGNTEAFF
DNA: TGCAGCGGTACTCGACAGGGAAACACTGAAGCTTTCTTT

D: TRBD1
J: TRBJ2-1
size: NA
V: TRBV19
CDR3: CASSTTGTAGYNEQFF
DNA: TGTGCCAGTAGTACAACCGGGACAGCTGGATACAATGAGCAGTTCTTC

D: NA
J: TRBJ1-6
size: once
V: TRBV18
CDR3: CASSADGDSPLHF
DNA: TGTGCCAGCTCAGCCGACGGGGATTCACCCCTCCACTTT

D: TRBD1
J: TRBJ2-5
size: NA
V: TRBV19
CDR3: CASSSTGKGGQETQYF
DNA: TGTGCCAGTAGTTCGACAGGGAAAGGAGGCCAAGAGACCCAGTACTTC